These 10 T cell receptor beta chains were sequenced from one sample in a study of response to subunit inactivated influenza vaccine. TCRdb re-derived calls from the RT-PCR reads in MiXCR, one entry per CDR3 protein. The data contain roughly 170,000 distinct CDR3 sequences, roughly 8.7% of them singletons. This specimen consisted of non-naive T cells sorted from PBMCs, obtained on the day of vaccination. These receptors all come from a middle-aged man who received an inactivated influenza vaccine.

The CDR3 DNA reads as TGTGCCAGCTCACCGTCTCGGACGGATTCCTATGGCTACACCTTC. It yields the protein CASSPSRTDSYGYTF. This chain joins TRBV18 and TRBJ1-2; D not certain. The CDR3 is made up of 15 amino acids. CDR1 is KGHSH and CDR2 is LQKENI in the germline V gene. With 3 bases removed from V and 4 bases from J, the gap between germline ends came to 15 bases.

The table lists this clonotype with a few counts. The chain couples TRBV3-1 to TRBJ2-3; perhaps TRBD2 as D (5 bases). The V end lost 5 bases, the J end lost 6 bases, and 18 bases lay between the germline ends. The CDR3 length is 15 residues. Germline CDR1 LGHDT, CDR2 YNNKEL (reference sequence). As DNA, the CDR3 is TGTGCCAGCAGCTTTCGGACCCGTCCGGGGGATACGCAGTATTTT. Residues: CASSFRTRPGDTQYF.

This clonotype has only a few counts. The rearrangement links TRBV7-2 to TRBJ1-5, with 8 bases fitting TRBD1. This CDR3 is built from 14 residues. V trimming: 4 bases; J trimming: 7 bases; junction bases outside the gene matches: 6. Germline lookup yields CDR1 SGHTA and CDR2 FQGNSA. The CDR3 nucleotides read TGTGCCAGCAGCTGGACAGGGTTGGACCAGCCCCAGCATTTT. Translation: CASSWTGLDQPQHF.

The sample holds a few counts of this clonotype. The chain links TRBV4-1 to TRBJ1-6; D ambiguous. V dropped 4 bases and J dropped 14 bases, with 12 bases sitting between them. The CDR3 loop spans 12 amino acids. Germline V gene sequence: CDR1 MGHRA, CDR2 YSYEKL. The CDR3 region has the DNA TGCGCCAGCAGCCCCACTATCGGGTCCCTCCACTTT. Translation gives CASSPTIGSLHF.

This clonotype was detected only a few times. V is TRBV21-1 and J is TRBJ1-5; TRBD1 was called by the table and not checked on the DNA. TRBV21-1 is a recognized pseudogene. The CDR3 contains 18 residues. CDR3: CATILPGQGNYHNQPQHF. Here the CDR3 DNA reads TGTGCCACCATACTTCCGGGACAGGGCAATTATCACAATCAGCCCCAGCATTTT.

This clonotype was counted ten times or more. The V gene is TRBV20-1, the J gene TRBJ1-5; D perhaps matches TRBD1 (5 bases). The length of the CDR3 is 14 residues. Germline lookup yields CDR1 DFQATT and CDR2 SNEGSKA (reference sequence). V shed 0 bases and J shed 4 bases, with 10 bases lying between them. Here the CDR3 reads CSARERGWNQPQHF. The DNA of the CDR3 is TGCAGTGCTAGAGAACGGGGCTGGAATCAGCCCCAGCATTTT.

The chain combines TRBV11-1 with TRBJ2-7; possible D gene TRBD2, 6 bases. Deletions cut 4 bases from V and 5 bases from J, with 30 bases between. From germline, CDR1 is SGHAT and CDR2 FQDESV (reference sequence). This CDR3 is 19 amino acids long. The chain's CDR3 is CASSSSLGGYGVSPHEQYF. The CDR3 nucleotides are TGTGCCAGCAGCTCCAGCTTGGGGGGTTACGGTGTAAGTCCCCACGAGCAGTACTTC.

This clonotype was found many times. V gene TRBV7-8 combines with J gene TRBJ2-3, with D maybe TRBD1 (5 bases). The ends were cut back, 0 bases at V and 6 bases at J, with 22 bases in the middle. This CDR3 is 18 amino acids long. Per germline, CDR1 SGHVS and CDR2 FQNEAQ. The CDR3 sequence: CASSLAGTPDSNTDTQYF. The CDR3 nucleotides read TGTGCCAGCAGCTTAGCCGGTACACCAGACAGCAACACCGATACGCAGTATTTT.

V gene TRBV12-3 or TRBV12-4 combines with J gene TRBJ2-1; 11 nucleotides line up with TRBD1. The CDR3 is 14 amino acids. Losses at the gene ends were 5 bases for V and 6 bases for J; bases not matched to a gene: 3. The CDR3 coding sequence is TGTGCCAGCAGTCTGGACAGGGGGCCCAATGAGCAGTTCTTC. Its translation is CASSLDRGPNEQFF.

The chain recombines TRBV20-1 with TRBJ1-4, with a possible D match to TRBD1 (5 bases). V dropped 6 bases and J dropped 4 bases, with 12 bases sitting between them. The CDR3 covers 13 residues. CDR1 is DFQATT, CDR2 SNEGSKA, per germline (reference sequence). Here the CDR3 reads CSAPGRINEKLFF. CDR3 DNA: TGCAGTGCCCCGGGACGGATTAATGAAAAACTGTTTTTT.